These T cell receptor beta chains were read from a single sample in a study of blood T cell repertoires in COVID-19. Clones were sequenced by immunoSEQ multiplex PCR, and TCRdb holds only the in-frame ones, with some missing. The sample contains 35,000 to 50,000 clones, 88% of which appear only once. The sequenced material came from peripheral blood. These receptors were taken from a human donor in a cohort sampled during active COVID-19. Both conserved end residues are part of each CDR3. A D gene is named only where the DNA matches it firmly. Rows give clone size only sometimes, using once, few, many, or a class for an expanded clone.

j_gene | d_gene | v_gene | abundance | CDR3nt | CDR3aa
TRBJ2-1 | - | TRBV7-2 | - | TGTGCCAGCAGCCTATTTAATGAGCAGTTCTTC | CASSLFNEQFF
TRBJ2-7 | TRBD2 | TRBV11-2 | - | TGTGCCAGCAGCCCAATCCTAGTCGGTAGCGGGAGGCCCGAGCAGTACTTC | CASSPILVGSGRPEQYF
TRBJ1-6 | - | TRBV5-1 | - | TGCGCCAGCAGCTTGGACAGGGATTCACCCCTCCACTTT | CASSLDRDSPLHF
TRBJ2-3 | - | TRBV30 | - | TGTGCCTGGAGTGTACGGGCAGATACGCAGTATTTT | CAWSVRADTQYF
TRBJ2-3 | TRBD2 | TRBV9 | - | TGTGCCAGCAGCGTACAGAGCGGGGGCACAGATACGCAGTATTTT | CASSVQSGGTDTQYF
TRBJ1-3 | - | TRBV4-3 | - | TGCGCCAGCAGCCAAGATGCAGGTCCTGGAAACACCATATATTTT | CASSQDAGPGNTIYF
TRBJ2-2 | - | TRBV3-1/TRBV3-2 | - | TGTGCCAGCAGCCAAGATTCCGGGACGAACACCGGGGAGCTGTTTTTT | CASSQDSGTNTGELFF
TRBJ1-1 | - | TRBV18 | - | TGTGCCAGCTCACCGGACAGCCTAGAAGCTTTCTTT | CASSPDSLEAFF
TRBJ1-2 | - | TRBV7-8 | - | TGTGCCAGCAGCCTCAGTCTGAGGGCAGGATATGGCTACACCTTC | CASSLSLRAGYGYTF
TRBJ1-1 | TRBD1 | TRBV5-1 | once | TGCGCCAGCAGCTTTACAGGGGAGGATGAAGCTTTCTTT | CASSFTGEDEAFF
TRBJ2-1 | TRBD2 | TRBV2 | - | TGTGCCAGCAGTATCCGGGGGGTCACTAGCTCCTACAATGAGCAGTTCTTC | CASSIRGVTSSYNEQFF
TRBJ2-3 | TRBD2 | TRBV28 | - | TGTGCCAGCAGGCCTTCAGCGGGAGAAACAGATACGCAGTATTTT | CASRPSAGETDTQYF
TRBJ1-5 | - | TRBV4-1 | - | TGCGCCAGCAGCCAAGATCAACAGGGATCAGGACAGCCCCAGCATTTT | CASSQDQQGSGQPQHF
TRBJ1-1 | - | TRBV28 | - | TGTGCCAGCAGTCCCGAATTGGGGGGGTGGGACACTGAAGCTTTCTTT | CASSPELGGWDTEAFF
TRBJ1-5 | - | TRBV12-3/TRBV12-4 | - | TGTGCCAGCACGGAAGCGGACCAGCCCCAGCATTTT | CASTEADQPQHF
TRBJ1-1 | - | TRBV9 | few | TGTGCCAGCAGCGCTACGAGGACGGGGGAAGCTTTCTTT | CASSATRTGEAFF
TRBJ1-3 | TRBD1 | TRBV11-2 | - | TGTGCCAGCAGCTTAGGAAAAAGGACAGGGGAAGGAAACACCATATATTTT | CASSLGKRTGEGNTIYF
TRBJ2-7 | TRBD2 | TRBV6-6 | - | TGTGCCAGCAGTCTAACGTCCGGGACTAGCGGGAACGAGCAGTACTTC | CASSLTSGTSGNEQYF
TRBJ1-4 | - | TRBV7-9 | - | TGTGCCAGCAGCTCCGGGATAGAAAAACTGTTTTTT | CASSSGIEKLFF
TRBJ2-1 | - | TRBV11-3 | - | TGTGCCAGCAGCTTAACGGACTTCGACAATGAGCAGTTCTTC | CASSLTDFDNEQFF